This T cell receptor beta chain is from a study of blood T cell repertoires in COVID-19. Germline-derived CDR1 and CDR2 are SGDLS and YYNGEE. The CDR3 has 15 amino acids. V was pared by 3 bases and J by 5 bases, with 8 bases of the junction left unmatched. Clones were read by immunoSEQ multiplex PCR, and TCRdb kept only the in-frame ones, dropping some. The sample has around 150,000 clones, more than 75% seen once. The clonotype originates from a man aged 40-49 years with acute or convalescent COVID-19. This chain connects TRBV9 to TRBJ2-5; TRBD2 matches 9 bases. The sequencing input was peripheral blood. The CDR3, as DNA: TGTGCCAGCAGCGCGGGTGCGGGGGGGCCGGAGACCCAGTACTTC. It encodes CASSAGAGGPETQYF. Combining the CDR3 with reference TRBV9 and TRBJ2-5 gives the whole variable domain DSGVTQTPKHLITATGQRVTLRCSPRSGDLSVYWYQQSLDQGLQFLIQYYNGEERAKGNILERFSAQQFPDLHSELNLSSLELGDSALYFCASSAGAGGPETQYFGPGTRLLVL.